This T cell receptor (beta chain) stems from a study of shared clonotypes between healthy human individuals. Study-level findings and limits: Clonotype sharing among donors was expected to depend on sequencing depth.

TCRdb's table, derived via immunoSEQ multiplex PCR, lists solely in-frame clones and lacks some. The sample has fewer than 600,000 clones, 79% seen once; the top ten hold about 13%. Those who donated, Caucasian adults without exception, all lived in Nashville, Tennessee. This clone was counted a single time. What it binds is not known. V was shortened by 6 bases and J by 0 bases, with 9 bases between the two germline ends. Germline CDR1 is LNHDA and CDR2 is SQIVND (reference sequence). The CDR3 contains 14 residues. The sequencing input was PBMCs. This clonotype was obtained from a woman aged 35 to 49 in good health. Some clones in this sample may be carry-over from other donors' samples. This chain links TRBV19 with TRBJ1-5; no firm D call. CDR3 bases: TGTGCCAGTAGCCCCAATTTTAGCAATCAGCCCCAGCATTTT. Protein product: CASSPNFSNQPQHF. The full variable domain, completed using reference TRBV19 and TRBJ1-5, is DGGITQSPKYLFRKEGQNVTLSCEQNLNHDAMYWYRQDPGQGLRLIYYSQIVNDFQKGDIAEGYSVSREKKESFPLTVTSAQKNPTAFYLCASSPNFSNQPQHFGDGTRLSIL.